At least ten counts were recorded for the clone carrying this T cell receptor beta chain. No antigen is known for it. The definition of stable Graves' hyperthyroidism was no ophthalmopathy progression within 18 months. Patients showing uncontrolled infection, other autoimmune disease, pregnancy or lactation were ineligible. Germline trimming cut 2 bases from V and 9 bases from J; bases unmatched to any gene: 10. The germline V gene encodes CDR1 LGHDT and CDR2 YNNKEL (reference sequence). This CDR3 has 15 residues. RNA transcripts served as the template for amplifying TCR beta CDR3 regions. When the TCR CDR3 underwent first-round RT-PCR, the HTBI primer set was used. Each CDR3 protein is one row after TCRdb ran MiXCR on the multiplex PCR reads. The sample contains a few hundred thousand distinct CDR3 sequences, 12% to 15% of which appear only once. These data originate in a study of T cells in Graves' hyperthyroidism and ophthalmopathy.

Overall study findings and caveats: Model predictions of ophthalmopathy came a median approximately 6.2 months before onset. Most thyroid clonotypes with frequency above 0.001 were detected in blood.

This chain links TRBV3-1 with TRBJ1-5; the match to TRBD1 covers 7 bases. This TCR was recovered from a woman aged 18-29 years with Graves' hyperthyroidism. Sequenced input: blood. The CDR3 region is CASSQTRDSPGPQHF. In DNA, the CDR3 is TGTGCCAGCAGCCAAACACGGGACAGCCCTGGGCCCCAGCATTTT.